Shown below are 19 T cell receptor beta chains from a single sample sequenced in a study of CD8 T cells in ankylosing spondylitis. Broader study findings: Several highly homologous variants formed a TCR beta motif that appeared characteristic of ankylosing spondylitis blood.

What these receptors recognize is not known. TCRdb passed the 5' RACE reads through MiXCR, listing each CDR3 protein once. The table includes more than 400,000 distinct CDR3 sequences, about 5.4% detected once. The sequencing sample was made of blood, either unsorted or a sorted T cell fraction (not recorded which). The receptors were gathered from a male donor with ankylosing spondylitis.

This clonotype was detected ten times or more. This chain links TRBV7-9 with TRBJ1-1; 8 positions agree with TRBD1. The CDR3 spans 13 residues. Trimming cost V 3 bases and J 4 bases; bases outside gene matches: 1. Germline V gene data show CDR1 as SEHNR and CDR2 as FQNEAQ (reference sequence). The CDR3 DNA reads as TGTGCCAGCAGCTTCAGGGGGCCCACTGAAGCTTTCTTT. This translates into CASSFRGPTEAFF.

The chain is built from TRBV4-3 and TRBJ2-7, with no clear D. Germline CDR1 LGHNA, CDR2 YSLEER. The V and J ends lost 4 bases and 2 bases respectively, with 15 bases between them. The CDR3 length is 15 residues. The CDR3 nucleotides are TGCGCCAGCAGCCTTGGGCTAGTTTTCACCTACGAGCAGTACTTC. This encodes CASSLGLVFTYEQYF.

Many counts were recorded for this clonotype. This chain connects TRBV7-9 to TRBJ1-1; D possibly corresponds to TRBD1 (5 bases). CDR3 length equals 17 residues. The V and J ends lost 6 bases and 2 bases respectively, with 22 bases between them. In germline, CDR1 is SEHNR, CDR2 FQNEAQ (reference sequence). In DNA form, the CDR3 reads TGTGCCAGCAGACCCCGGCTAGGGGAACGCGGCAACACTGAAGCTTTCTTT. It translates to CASRPRLGERGNTEAFF.

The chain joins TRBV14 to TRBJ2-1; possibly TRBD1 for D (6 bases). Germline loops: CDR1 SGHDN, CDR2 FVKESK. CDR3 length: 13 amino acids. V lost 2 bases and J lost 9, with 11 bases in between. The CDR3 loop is CASSQSYRAEQFF. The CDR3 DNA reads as TGTGCCAGCAGCCAATCCTACAGGGCTGAGCAGTTCTTC.

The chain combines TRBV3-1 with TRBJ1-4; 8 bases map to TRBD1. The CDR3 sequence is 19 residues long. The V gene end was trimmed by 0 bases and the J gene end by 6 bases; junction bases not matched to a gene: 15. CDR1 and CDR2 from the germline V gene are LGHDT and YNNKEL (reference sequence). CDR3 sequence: CASSQERLRLRTGYEKLFF. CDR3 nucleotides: TGTGCCAGCAGCCAAGAAAGGCTCCGACTCAGGACAGGGTATGAAAAACTGTTTTTT.

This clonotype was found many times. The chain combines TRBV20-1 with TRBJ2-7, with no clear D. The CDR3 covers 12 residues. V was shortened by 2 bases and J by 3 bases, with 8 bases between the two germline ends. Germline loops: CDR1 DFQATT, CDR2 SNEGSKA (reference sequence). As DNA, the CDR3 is TGCAGTGCTAGACAGATTCTCTACGAGCAGTACTTC. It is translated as CSARQILYEQYF.

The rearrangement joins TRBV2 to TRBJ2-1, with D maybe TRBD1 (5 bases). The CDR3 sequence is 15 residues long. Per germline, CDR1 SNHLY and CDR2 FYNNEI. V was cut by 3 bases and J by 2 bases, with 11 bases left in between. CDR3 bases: TGTGCCAGCAGTGACCAGGGCGTCCCCTACAATGAGCAGTTCTTC. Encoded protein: CASSDQGVPYNEQFF.

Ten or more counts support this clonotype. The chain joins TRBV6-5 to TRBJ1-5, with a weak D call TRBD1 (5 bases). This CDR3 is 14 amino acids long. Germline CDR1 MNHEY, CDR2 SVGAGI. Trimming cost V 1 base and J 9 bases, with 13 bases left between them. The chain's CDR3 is CASSYYRDSGPQHF. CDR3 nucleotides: TGTGCCAGCAGTTACTACCGGGACTCCGGGCCCCAGCATTTT.

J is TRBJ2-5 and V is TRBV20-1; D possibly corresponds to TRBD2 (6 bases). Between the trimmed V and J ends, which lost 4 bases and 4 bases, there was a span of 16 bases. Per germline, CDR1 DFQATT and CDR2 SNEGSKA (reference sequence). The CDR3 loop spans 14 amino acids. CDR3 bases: TGCAGTGCTATTAAACCGGGACTGCGAGAGACCCAGTACTTC. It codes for CSAIKPGLRETQYF.

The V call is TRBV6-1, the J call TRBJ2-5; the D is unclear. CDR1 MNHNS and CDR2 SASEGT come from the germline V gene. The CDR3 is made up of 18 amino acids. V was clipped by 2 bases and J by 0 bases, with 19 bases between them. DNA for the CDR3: TGTGCCAGCAGTGAAATTGGGCGCGAGAAAGGGAACCAAGAGACCCAGTACTTC. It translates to CASSEIGREKGNQETQYF.

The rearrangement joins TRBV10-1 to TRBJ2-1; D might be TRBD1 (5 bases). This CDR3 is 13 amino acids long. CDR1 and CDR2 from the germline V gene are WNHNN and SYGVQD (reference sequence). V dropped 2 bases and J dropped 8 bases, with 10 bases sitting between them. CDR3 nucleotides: TGCGCCAGCAGTGAGACAGGTAGACATGAGCAGTTCTTC. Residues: CASSETGRHEQFF.

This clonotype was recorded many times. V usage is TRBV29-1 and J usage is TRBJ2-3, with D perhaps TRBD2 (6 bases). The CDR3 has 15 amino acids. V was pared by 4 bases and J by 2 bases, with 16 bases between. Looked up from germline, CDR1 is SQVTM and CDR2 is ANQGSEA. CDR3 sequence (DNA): TGCAGCGTTGCCATCAGTGCGGGAATCACAGATACGCAGTATTTT. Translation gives CSVAISAGITDTQYF.

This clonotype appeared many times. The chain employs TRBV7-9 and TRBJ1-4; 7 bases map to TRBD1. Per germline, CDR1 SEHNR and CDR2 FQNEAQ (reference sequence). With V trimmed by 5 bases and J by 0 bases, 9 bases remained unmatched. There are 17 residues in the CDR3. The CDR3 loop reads CASSVDRAPSTNEKLFF. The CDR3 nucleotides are TGTGCCAGCAGCGTAGACAGGGCCCCTTCAACTAATGAAAAACTGTTTTTT.

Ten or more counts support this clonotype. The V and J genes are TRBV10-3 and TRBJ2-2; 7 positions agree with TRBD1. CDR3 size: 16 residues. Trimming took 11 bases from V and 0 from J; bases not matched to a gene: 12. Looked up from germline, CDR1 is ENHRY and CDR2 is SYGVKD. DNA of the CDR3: TGTGCCGTCCACGGGACAGTCAGAACGAACACCGGGGAGCTGTTTTTT. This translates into CAVHGTVRTNTGELFF.

The CDR3 sequence is CSATDGRRGTYEQYF. The CDR3 bases are TGCAGTGCTACAGACGGAAGGCGGGGGACCTACGAGCAGTACTTC. The chain couples TRBV20-1 to TRBJ2-7; 7 bases are shared with TRBD2. J gave up 2 bases and V 4 bases, and 11 bases lay outside the gene matches. CDR1 DFQATT and CDR2 SNEGSKA come from the germline V gene (reference sequence). This CDR3 comprises 15 residues.

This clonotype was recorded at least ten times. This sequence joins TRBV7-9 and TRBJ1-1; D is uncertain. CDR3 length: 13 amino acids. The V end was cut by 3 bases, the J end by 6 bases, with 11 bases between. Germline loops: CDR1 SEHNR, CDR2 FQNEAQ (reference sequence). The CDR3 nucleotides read TGTGCCAGCAGCTTTGAAAGGCGGCCTGAAGCTTTCTTT. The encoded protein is CASSFERRPEAFF. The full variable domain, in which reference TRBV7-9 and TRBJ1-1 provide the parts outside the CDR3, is DTGVSQNPRHKITKRGQNVTFRCDPISEHNRLYWYRQTLGQGPEFLTYFQNEAQLEKSRLLSDRFSAERPKGSFSTLEIQRTEQGDSAMYLCASSFERRPEAFFGQGTRLTVV.

The CDR3 loop is CASSHQHTSGNSYEQYF. CDR3 coding DNA: TGCGCCAGCAGCCACCAACACACTAGCGGGAACTCCTACGAGCAGTACTTC. The chain employs TRBV4-3 and TRBJ2-7; TRBD2 agrees at 10 bases. The germline gives CDR1 LGHNA, CDR2 YSLEER. This CDR3 spans 17 amino acids. The J segment lost 0 bases and the V segment lost 3 bases, leaving 8 bases of the junction unmatched.

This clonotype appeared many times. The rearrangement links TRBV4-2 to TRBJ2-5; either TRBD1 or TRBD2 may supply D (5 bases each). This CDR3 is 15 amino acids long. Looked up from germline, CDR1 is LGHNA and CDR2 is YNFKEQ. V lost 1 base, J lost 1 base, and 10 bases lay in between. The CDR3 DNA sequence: TGTGCCAGCAGCCAAGTATGGGGGACCCAAGAGACCCAGTACTTC. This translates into CASSQVWGTQETQYF.

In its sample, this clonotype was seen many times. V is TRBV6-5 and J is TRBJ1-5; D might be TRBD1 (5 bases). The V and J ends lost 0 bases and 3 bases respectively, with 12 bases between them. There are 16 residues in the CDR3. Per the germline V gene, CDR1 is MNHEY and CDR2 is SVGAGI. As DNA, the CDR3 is TGTGCCAGCAGTTACTCGAGGAGGGGATCCAATCAGCCCCAGCATTTT. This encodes CASSYSRRGSNQPQHF.